The clone carrying this T cell receptor (beta chain) occurred a few times. This sample stems from a study of identical twins. TCRdb used MiXCR to reprocess the 5' RACE reads, holding one entry per CDR3 protein. The sample yields about 220,000 distinct CDR3 sequences, 7.5% seen once. This CDR3 has 13 residues. Separately, the same data were catalogued under a study of yellow fever vaccine responses in identical twins.

This TCR derives from a woman younger than 30 in good health. Input material: CD8+ T cells sorted from blood. The V call is TRBV21-1, the J call TRBJ2-7. TRBV21-1 is given as a pseudogene. The DNA for the CDR3 is TGTGCCAGCAGCAGAAGTAAGTCTACGAAGCAGTACTTC. It codes for CASSRSKSTKQYF.